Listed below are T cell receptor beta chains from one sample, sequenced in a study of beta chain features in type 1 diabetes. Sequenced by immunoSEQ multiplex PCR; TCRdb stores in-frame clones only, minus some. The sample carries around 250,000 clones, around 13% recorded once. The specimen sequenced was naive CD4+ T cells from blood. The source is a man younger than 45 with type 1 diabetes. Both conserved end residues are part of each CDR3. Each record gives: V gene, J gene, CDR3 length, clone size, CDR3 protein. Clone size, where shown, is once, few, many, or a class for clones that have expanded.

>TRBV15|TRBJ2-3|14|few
CATSRAGESDTQYF
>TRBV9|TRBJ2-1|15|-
CASSVAGQWDNEQFF
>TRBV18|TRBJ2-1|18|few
CASSPPFPRGNSYNEQFF
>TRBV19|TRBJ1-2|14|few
CASSPWTGGMGYTF
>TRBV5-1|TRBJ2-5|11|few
CASSLPGTQYF
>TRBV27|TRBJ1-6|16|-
CASSFGRGAYNSPLHF
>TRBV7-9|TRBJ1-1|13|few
CASSFRDSNEAFF
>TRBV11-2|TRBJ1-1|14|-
CASSLVGGSTEAFF
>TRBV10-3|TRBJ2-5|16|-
CAISPGLAGGMETQYF
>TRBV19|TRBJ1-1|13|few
CASSLTVNTEAFF